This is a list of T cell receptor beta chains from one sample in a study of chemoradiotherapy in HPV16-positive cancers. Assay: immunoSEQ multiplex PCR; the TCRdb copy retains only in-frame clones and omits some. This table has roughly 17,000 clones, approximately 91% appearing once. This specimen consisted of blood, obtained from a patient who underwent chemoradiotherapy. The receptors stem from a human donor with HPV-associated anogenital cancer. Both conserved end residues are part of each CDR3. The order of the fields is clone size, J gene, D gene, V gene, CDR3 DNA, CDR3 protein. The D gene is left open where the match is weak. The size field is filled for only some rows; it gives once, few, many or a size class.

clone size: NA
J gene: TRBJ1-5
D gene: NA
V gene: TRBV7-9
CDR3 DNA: TGTGCCAGCAGCTTAGGGATATCTCAGCCCCAGCATTTT
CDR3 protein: CASSLGISQPQHF

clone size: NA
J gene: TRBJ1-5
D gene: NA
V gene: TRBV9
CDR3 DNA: TGTGCCAGCAGCCGGGGAGGGGACTCTCGCAATCAGCCCCAGCATTTT
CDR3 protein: CASSRGGDSRNQPQHF

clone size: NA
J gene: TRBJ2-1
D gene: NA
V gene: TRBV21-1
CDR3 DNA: TGTGCCAGCAGCTCTACCCGGAGGGGGGGCGCCTACAATGAGCAGTTCTTC
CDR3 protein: CASSSTRRGGAYNEQFF

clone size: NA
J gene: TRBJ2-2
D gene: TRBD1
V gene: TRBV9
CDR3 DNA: TGTGCCAGCAGACAGGGGTTGGGCGGGGAGCTGTTTTTT
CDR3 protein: CASRQGLGGELFF

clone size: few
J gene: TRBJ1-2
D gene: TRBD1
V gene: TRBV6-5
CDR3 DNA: TGTGCCAGCAGTAAACCGGGACAGCCTTCCTCTGGCTACACCTTC
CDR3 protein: CASSKPGQPSSGYTF

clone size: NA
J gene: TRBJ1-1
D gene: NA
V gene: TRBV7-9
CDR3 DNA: TGTGCCAGCAGCATTAATCTCGGGGTAGAGGTTATGAACACTGAAGCTTTCTTT
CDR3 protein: CASSINLGVEVMNTEAFF

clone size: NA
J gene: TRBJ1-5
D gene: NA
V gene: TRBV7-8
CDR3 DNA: TGTGCCAGCAGCTTAGGTGACAGCCTAAATCAGCCCCAGCATTTT
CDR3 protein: CASSLGDSLNQPQHF

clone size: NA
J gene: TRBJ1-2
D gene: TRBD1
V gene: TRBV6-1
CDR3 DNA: TGTGCCAGCCGGATTAAGACAGGGTTCAACTATGGCTACACCTTC
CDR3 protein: CASRIKTGFNYGYTF

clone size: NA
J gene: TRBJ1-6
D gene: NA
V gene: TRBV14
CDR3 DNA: TGTGCCAGCAGCCAAAATTCACCCCTCCACTTT
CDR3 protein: CASSQNSPLHF

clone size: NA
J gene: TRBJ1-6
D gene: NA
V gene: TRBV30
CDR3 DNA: TGTGCCTGGAGTGGGGCCCCGCGGTCACCCCTCCACTTT
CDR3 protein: CAWSGAPRSPLHF

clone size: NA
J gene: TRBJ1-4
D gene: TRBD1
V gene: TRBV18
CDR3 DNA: TGTGCCAGCTCACTCCAGGGGGCCGGTAATGAAAAACTGTTTTTT
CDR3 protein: CASSLQGAGNEKLFF

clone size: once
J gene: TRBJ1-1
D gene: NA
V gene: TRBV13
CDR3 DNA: TGTGCCAGCAGCTCATCTCGTGGGGCAGGAGCTTTCTTT
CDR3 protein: CASSSSRGAGAFF

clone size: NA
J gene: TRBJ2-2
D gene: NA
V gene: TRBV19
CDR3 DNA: TGTGCCAGTAGTAGTTTCGGGCCCGGGGAGCTGTTTTTT
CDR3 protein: CASSSFGPGELFF

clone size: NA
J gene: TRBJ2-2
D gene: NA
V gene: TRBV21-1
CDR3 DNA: TGTGCCAGCAGGCGTCTAGCTATAAACACCGGGGAGCTGTTTTTT
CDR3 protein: CASRRLAINTGELFF

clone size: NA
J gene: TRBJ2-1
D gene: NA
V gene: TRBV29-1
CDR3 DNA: TGCAGCGTTCGAGTCGGGGGGACAAACCCCCGCCTTGGCGGGCAGTTCTTC
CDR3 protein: CSVRVGGTNPRLGGQFF

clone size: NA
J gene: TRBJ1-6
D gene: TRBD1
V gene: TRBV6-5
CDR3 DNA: TGTGCCAGCAGGGAGACAGGGGCCCATTCACCCCTCCACTTT
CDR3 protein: CASRETGAHSPLHF

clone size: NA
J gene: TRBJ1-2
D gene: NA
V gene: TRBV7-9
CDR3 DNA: TGTGCCAGCAGCGTCGGCAGTGCCCTCCTTCAGGGCTACACCTTC
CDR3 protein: CASSVGSALLQGYTF

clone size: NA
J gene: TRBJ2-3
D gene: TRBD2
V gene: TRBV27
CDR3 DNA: TGTGCCAGCAGTTTAGCGGGCCTAGCGGGGGGCTCCTCTGGAGATACGCAGTATTTT
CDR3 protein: CASSLAGLAGGSSGDTQYF

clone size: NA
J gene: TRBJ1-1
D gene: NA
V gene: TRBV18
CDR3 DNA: TGTGCCAGCTCACCACAGGGGGGCTTAGCGAACACTGAAGCTTTCTTT
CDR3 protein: CASSPQGGLANTEAFF

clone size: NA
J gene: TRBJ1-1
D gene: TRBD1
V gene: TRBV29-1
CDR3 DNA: TGCAGCGTTAACAGGGGGCACACTGAAGCTTTCTTT
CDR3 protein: CSVNRGHTEAFF

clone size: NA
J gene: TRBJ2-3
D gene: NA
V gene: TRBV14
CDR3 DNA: TGTGCCAGCAGCCAACCCACAGGGAGGATAGATACGCAGTATTTT
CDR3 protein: CASSQPTGRIDTQYF

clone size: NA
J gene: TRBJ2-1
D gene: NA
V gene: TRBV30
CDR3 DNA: TGTGCCTGGAGTCATCAGGTCAATGAGCAGTTCTTC
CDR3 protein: CAWSHQVNEQFF

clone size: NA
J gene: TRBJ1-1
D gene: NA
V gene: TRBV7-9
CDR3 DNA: TGTGCCAGCAGCTCCCCGGTGGTGAACACTGAAGCTTTCTTT
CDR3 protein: CASSSPVVNTEAFF

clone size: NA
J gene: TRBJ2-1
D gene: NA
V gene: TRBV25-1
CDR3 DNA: TGTGCCAGCAGTGAAGTACGACTAGGGACAGCTGTTGAGCAGTTCTTC
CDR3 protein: CASSEVRLGTAVEQFF

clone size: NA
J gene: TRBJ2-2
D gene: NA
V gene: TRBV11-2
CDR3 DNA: TGTGCCAGCAGTAAGGAGCGGGTAGCCGGGGAGCTGTTTTTT
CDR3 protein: CASSKERVAGELFF

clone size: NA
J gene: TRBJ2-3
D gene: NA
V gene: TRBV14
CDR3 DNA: TGTGCCAGCAGCCAAGCGACGTTTGATACGCAGTATTTT
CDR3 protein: CASSQATFDTQYF

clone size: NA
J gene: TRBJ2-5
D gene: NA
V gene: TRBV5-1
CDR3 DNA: TGCGCCAGCAGCCACAGGCCGGAGGGCCAAGAGACCCAGTACTTC
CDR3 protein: CASSHRPEGQETQYF